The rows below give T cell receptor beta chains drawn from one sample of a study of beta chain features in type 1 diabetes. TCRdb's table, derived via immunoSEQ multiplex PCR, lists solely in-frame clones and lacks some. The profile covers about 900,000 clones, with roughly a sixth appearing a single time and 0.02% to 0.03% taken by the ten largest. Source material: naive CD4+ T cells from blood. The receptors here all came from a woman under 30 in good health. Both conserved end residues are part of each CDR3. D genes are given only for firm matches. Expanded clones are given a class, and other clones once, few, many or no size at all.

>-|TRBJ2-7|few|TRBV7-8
TGTGCCAGCAGCTCCGGGACGCTTACCTACGAGCAGTACTTC
CASSSGTLTYEQYF
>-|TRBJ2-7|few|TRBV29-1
TGCAGCGTGTTATGGAGTACCTACGAGCAGTACTTC
CSVLWSTYEQYF
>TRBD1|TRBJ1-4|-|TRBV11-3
TGTGCCAGCAGCTTAGAAGGGGACAGGGGACTGTTTTTT
CASSLEGDRGLFF
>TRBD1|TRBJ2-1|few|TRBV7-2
TGTGCCAGCAGTCTGCCGGGACAGTTCCATGAGCAGTTCTTC
CASSLPGQFHEQFF
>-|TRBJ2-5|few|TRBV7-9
TGTGCCAGCAGACCCCGGTGGGAAAGGGGGTCGAAACAAGAGACCCAGTACTTC
CASRPRWERGSKQETQYF
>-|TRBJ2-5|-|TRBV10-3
TGTGCCATCAGTGAAGGACAGCAAGAGACCCAGTACTTC
CAISEGQQETQYF
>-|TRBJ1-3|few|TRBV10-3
TGTGCCATCAACCCCTCCATCTTTGGAAACACCATATATTTT
CAINPSIFGNTIYF
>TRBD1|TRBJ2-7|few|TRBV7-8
TGTGCCAGCAGCTTAGCTGACAGGGACGAGCAGTACTTC
CASSLADRDEQYF
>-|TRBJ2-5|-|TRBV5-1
TGCGCCAGCAGCTTGGTAGCGGAGACCCAGTACTTC
CASSLVAETQYF
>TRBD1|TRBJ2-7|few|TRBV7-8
TGTGCCAGCAGCCGATCCGGGACAGGATCCTACGAGCAGTACTTC
CASSRSGTGSYEQYF
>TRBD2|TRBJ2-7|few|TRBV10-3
TGTGCCATTGGGACTAGCGGGAACGAGCAGTACTTC
CAIGTSGNEQYF
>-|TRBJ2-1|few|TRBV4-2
TGTGCCAGCAGCCCCGAATGGCGCGATGAGCAGTTCTTC
CASSPEWRDEQFF
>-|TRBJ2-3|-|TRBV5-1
TGCGCCAGCAGCTTGCAGAAGTACGCTACGCAGTATTTT
CASSLQKYATQYF
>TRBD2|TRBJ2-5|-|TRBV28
TGTGCCAGCAGTTTCCTTCGGACTAGCGGGAGTCTACGGGAGACCCAGTACTTC
CASSFLRTSGSLRETQYF
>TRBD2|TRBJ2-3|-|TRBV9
TGTGCCAGCAGCCAAAGTGCAGCGGGAGGGACAGATACGCAGTATTTT
CASSQSAAGGTDTQYF
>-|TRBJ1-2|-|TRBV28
TGTGCCAGCAGTTTATCAGCCTATGGCTACACCTTC
CASSLSAYGYTF